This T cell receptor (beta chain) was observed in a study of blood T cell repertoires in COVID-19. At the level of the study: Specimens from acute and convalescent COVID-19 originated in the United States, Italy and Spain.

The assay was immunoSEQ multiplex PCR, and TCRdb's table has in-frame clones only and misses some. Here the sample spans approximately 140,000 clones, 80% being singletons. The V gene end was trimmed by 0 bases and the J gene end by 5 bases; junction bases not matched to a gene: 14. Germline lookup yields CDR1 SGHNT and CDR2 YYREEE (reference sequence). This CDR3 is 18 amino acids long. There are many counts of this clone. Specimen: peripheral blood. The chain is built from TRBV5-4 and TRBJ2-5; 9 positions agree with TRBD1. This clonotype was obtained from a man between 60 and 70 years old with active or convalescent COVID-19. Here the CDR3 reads CASSLGGNRGLSKETQYF. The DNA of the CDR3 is TGTGCCAGCAGCTTGGGGGGTAACAGGGGGCTAAGCAAGGAGACCCAGTACTTC.